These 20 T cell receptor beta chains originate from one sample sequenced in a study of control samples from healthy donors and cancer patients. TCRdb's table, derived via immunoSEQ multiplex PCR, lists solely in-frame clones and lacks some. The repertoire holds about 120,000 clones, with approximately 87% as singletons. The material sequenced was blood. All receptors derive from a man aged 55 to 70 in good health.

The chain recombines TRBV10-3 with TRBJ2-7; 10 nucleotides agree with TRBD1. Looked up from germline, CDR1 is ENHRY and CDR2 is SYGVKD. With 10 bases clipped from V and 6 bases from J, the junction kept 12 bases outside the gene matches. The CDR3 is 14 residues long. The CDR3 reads CANKESGTGAEQYF. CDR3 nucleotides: TGTGCCAACAAGGAATCCGGGACAGGGGCCGAGCAGTACTTC.

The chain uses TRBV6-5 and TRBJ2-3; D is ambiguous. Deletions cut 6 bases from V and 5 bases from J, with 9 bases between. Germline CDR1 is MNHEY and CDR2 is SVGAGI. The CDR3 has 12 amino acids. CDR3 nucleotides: TGTGCCAGCAGAAGGACGCTAGATACGCAGTATTTT. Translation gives CASRRTLDTQYF.

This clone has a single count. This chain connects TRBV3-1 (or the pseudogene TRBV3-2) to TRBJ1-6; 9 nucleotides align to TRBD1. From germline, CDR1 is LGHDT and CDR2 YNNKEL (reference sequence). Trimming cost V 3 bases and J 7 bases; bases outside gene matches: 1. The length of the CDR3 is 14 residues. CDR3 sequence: CASSQGQGNSPLHF. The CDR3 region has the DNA TGTGCCAGCAGCCAGGGACAGGGAAATTCACCCCTCCACTTT.

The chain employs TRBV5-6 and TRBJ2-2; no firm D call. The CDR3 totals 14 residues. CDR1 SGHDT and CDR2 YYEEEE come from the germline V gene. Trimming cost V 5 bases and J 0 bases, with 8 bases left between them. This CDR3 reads CASSIWANTGELFF. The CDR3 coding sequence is TGTGCCAGCAGTATTTGGGCGAACACCGGGGAGCTGTTTTTT.

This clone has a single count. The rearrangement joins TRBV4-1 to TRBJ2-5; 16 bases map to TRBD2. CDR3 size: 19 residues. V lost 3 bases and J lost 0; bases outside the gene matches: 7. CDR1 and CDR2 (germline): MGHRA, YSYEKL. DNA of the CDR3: TGCGCCAGCAGCCACGGGACTAGCGGGGGGGGTCTGTACCAAGAGACCCAGTACTTC. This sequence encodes CASSHGTSGGGLYQETQYF.

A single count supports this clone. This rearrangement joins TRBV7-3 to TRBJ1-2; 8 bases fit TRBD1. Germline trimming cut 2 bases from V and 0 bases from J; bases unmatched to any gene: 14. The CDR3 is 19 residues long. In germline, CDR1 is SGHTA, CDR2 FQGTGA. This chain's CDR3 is CASSLGPRDRTPANYGYTF. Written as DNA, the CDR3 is TGTGCCAGCAGCTTAGGCCCTCGGGACAGGACCCCTGCTAACTATGGCTACACCTTC.

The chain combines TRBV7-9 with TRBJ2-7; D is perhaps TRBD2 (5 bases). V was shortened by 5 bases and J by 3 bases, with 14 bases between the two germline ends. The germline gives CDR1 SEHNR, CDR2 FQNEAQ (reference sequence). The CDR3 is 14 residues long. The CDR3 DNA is TGTGCCAGCAGCCCGCGGGCCGCGAACTACGAGCAGTACTTC. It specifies CASSPRAANYEQYF.

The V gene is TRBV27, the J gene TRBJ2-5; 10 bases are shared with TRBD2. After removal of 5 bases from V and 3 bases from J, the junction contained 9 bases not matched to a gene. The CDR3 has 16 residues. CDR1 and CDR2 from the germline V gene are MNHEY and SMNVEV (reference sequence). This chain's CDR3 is CASSKGLASAEETQYF. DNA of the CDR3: TGTGCCAGCAGTAAGGGACTAGCGAGTGCAGAAGAGACCCAGTACTTC.

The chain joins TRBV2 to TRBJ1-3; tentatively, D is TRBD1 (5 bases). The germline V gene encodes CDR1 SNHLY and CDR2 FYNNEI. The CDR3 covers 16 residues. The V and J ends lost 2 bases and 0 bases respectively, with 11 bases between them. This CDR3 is CASSENTGFSGNTIYF. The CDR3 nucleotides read TGTGCCAGCAGTGAAAATACAGGCTTCTCTGGAAACACCATATATTTT.

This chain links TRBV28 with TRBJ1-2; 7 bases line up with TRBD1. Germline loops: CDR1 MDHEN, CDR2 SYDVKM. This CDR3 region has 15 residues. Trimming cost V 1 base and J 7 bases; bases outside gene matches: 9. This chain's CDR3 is CASSLSGQLIRGYTF. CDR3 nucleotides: TGTGCCAGCAGTTTATCGGGACAGCTGATCCGTGGCTACACCTTC.

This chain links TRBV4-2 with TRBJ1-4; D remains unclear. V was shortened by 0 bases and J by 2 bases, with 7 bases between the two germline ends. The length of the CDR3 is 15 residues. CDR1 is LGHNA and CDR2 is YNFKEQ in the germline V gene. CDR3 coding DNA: TGTGCCAGCAGCCAAGACGGTATGACTAATGAAAAACTGTTTTTT. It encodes CASSQDGMTNEKLFF.

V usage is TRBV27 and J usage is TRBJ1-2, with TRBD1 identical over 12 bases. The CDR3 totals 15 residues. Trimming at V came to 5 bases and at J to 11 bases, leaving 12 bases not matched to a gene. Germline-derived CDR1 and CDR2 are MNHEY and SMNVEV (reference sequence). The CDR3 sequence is CASSPPPGTGGVYTF. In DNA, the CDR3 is TGTGCCAGCAGTCCACCCCCCGGGACAGGGGGCGTTTACACCTTC.

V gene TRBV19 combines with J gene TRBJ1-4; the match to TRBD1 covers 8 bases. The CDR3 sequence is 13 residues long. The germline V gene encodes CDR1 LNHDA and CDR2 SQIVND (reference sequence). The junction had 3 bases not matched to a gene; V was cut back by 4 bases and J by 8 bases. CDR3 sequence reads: CASSKNRGEKLFF. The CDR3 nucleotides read TGTGCCAGTAGTAAAAACAGGGGGGAAAAACTGTTTTTT.

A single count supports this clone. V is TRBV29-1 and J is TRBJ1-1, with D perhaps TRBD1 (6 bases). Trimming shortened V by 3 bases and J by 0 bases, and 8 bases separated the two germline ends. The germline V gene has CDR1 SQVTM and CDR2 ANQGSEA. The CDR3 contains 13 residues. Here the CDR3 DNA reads TGCAGCGTTGACGACAGGTTGAACACTGAAGCTTTCTTT. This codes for CSVDDRLNTEAFF.

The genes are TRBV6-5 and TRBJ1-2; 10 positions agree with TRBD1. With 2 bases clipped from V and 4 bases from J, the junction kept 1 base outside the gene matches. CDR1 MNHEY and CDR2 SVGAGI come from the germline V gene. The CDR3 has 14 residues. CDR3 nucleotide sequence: TGTGCCAGCAGTTACCGGACAGGGGGCTATGGCTACACCTTC. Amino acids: CASSYRTGGYGYTF.

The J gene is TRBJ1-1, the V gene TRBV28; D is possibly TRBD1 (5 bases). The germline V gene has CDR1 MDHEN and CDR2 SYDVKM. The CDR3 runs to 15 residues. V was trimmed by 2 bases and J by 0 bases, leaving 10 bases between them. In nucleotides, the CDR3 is TGTGCCAGCAGTTTACGGGGCGTTTTGAACACTGAAGCTTTCTTT. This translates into CASSLRGVLNTEAFF.

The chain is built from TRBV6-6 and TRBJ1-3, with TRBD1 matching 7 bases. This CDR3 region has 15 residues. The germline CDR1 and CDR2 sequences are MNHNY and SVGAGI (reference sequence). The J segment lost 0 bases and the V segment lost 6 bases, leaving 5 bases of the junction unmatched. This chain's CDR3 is CASREDRISGNTIYF. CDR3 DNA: TGTGCCAGCAGGGAGGACAGGATCTCTGGAAACACCATATATTTT.

The CDR3 region is CASSFQQTGGYTF. DNA of the CDR3: TGTGCCAGCAGCTTCCAACAGACGGGGGGCTACACCTTC. The rearrangement links TRBV7-2 to TRBJ1-2; D remains unclear. The CDR3 sequence is 13 residues long. Germline V gene data show CDR1 as SGHTA and CDR2 as FQGNSA. V gave up 3 bases and J gave up 8 bases, with 13 bases separating them.

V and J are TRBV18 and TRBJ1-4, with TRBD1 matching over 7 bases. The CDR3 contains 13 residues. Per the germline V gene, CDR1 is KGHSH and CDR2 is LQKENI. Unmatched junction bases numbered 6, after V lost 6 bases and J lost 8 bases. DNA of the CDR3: TGTGCCAGCTCCTATACACAGGGGGAAAAACTGTTTTTT. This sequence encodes CASSYTQGEKLFF.

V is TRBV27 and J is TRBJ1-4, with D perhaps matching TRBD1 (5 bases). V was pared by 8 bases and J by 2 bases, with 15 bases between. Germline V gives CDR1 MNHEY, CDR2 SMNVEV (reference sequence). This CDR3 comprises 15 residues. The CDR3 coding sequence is TGTGCCAGCGCCGTAATCGGGACGACTAATGAAAAACTGTTTTTT. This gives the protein CASAVIGTTNEKLFF.